This record looks at one T cell receptor (beta chain) sequence and its context. The source of the sample is a study of blood T cell repertoires in COVID-19. Study summary: PBMCs, B-cell-depleted T cells, or T cells provided the cDNA or gDNA that made up the material.

Per the germline V gene, CDR1 is SGHDT and CDR2 is YYEEEE. The length of the CDR3 is 14 residues. Losses at the gene ends were 3 bases for V and 7 bases for J; bases not matched to a gene: 9. Data came from immunoSEQ multiplex PCR; TCRdb stores just in-frame clones and leaves some out. The sample contains 400,000 to 500,000 clones, roughly 90% of which appear only once. Cohort placement rested on clinical history that participants reported themselves. The source material was PBMCs or T cells enriched from blood (not recorded which). The source is a middle-aged woman who had recovered from COVID-19. The chain uses TRBV5-6 and TRBJ1-2; TRBD1 agrees at 7 bases. The CDR3 here is CASSSYNRGPGYTF. CDR3 sequence (DNA): TGTGCCAGCAGCTCCTACAACAGGGGCCCTGGCTACACCTTC.